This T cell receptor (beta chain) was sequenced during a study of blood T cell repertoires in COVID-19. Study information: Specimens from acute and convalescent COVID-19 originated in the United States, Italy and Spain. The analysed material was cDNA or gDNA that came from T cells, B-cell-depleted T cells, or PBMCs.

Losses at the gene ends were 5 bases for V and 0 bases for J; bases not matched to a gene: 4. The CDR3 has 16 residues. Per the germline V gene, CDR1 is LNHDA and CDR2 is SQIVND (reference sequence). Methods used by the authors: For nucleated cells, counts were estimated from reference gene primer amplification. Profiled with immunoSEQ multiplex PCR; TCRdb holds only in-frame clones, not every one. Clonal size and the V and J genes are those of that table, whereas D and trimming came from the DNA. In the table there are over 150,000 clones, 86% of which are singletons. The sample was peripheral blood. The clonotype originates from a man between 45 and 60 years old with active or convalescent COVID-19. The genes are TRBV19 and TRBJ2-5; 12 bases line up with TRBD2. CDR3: CASSALAGGHQETQYF. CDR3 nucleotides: TGTGCCAGTAGTGCACTAGCGGGGGGACACCAAGAGACCCAGTACTTC.